This T cell receptor beta chain was obtained from a study of T cell responses to AZD1222 COVID-19 vaccine. The CDR3 totals 15 residues. Germline values: CDR1 MDHEN, CDR2 SYDVKM. Trimming shortened V by 4 bases and J by 0 bases, and 9 bases separated the two germline ends. The protocol was immunoSEQ multiplex PCR, while the TCRdb copy is restricted to in-frame clones and leaves out a portion. The top ten clones hold approximately 2.8% of a sample with roughly 96,000 clones, roughly 90% of them seen once. General study results and limits: The study sampled repertoires only after the peak T cell response.

In the case of this clone: The antigen is unknown.

This chain connects TRBV28 to TRBJ1-4; no firm D call. This receptor was identified in an adult in good health. The sequences come from peripheral blood, collected on day 0 of AZD1222 vaccination. The CDR3 sequence: CASSSLSSTNEKLFF. DNA of the CDR3: TGTGCCAGCAGTTCCCTCAGTTCAACTAATGAAAAACTGTTTTTT.